The 8 T cell receptor beta chains listed next were all sequenced from one sample in a study of blood T cell repertoires in COVID-19. TCRdb's table, derived via immunoSEQ multiplex PCR, lists solely in-frame clones and lacks some. Altogether approximately 200,000 clones are present, around 87% being singletons, with the ten largest covering around 2.1%. The sample was PBMCs or T cells enriched from blood (not recorded which). The receptors originated from a woman aged 25 to 39 who had recovered from COVID-19.

The rearrangement links TRBV21-1 to TRBJ1-4; the table names TRBD1, a call not compared with the DNA. TRBV21-1 is recorded as a pseudogene. The CDR3 is 15 amino acids. CDR3 sequence reads: CASSKAPGLNEKLFF. The CDR3 nucleotides are TGTGCCAGCAGCAAAGCCCCAGGTCTTAATGAAAAACTGTTTTTT.

The sample holds one count of this clone. The V gene is TRBV5-6, the J gene TRBJ1-4; possible D gene TRBD1, 5 bases. This CDR3 contains 17 residues. V shed 1 base and J shed 5 bases, with 18 bases lying between them. Germline values: CDR1 SGHDT, CDR2 YYEEEE. Here the CDR3 DNA reads TGTGCCAGCAGCTTGCAATCAAGCAGGGCTTTAAATGAAAAACTGTTTTTT. Translation: CASSLQSSRALNEKLFF. Using reference TRBV5-6 and TRBJ1-4 for the parts outside the CDR3, the full variable domain is DAGVTQSPTHLIKTRGQQVTLRCSPKSGHDTVSWYQQALGQGPQFIFQYYEEEERQRGNFPDRFSGHQFPNYSSELNVNALLLGDSALYLCASSLQSSRALNEKLFFGSGTQLSVL.

The V gene is TRBV5-1, the J gene TRBJ1-1; the D gene is possibly TRBD1 (5 bases). V was clipped by 6 bases and J by 1 base, with 16 bases between them. The CDR3 is 15 residues long. CDR1 SGHRS and CDR2 YFSETQ come from the germline V gene. CDR3 residues: CASNPTSTGNTEAFF. CDR3 DNA sequence: TGCGCCAGCAACCCGACATCTACAGGGAACACTGAAGCTTTCTTT.

CDR3 nucleotide sequence: TGCGCCACCGCAAGACTAGCCCCCACAGATACGCAGTATTTT. Its translation: CATARLAPTDTQYF. The chain has TRBV5-1 and TRBJ2-3; 7 bases fit TRBD2. Unmatched junction bases numbered 9, after V lost 9 bases and J lost 2 bases. CDR1 and CDR2 (germline): SGHRS, YFSETQ. The CDR3 runs to 14 residues. Together with reference TRBV5-1 and TRBJ2-3, the CDR3 gives the full variable domain: KAGVTQTPRYLIKTRGQQVTLSCSPISGHRSVSWYQQTPGQGLQFLFEYFSETQRNKGNFPGRFSGRQFSNSRSEMNVSTLELGDSALYLCATARLAPTDTQYFGPGTRLTVL.

The genes are TRBV18 and TRBJ2-5; maybe TRBD1 (6 bases). In germline, CDR1 is KGHSH, CDR2 LQKENI. V dropped 0 bases and J dropped 3 bases, with 8 bases sitting between them. The CDR3 runs to 14 residues. The CDR3, as DNA: TGTGCCAGCTCACCACCATCAGGGGAAGAGACCCAGTACTTC. This encodes CASSPPSGEETQYF.

This clone was observed a single time. The CDR3 loop reads CASSYDRGAINTDTQYF. For the CDR3, the DNA is TGTGCCAGCAGTTACGACAGGGGGGCGATTAACACAGATACGCAGTATTTT. The V and J genes are TRBV27 and TRBJ2-3; TRBD1 aligns across 9 bases. Germline trimming cut 4 bases from V and 2 bases from J; bases unmatched to any gene: 10. CDR1 and CDR2 from the germline V gene are MNHEY and SMNVEV (reference sequence). CDR3 size: 17 residues.

The chain joins TRBV7-2 to TRBJ1-3, with D unclear. The CDR3 length is 15 residues. Trimming cost V 3 bases and J 0 bases, with 9 bases left between them. Germline lookup yields CDR1 SGHTA and CDR2 FQGNSA. The CDR3 sequence is CASSLQHHSGNTIYF. In DNA, the CDR3 is TGTGCCAGCAGCTTGCAACACCACTCTGGAAACACCATATATTTT.

This chain links TRBV5-1 with TRBJ1-1, with TRBD1 matching over 10 bases. Unmatched junction bases numbered 9, after V lost 4 bases and J lost 6 bases. Germline loops: CDR1 SGHRS, CDR2 YFSETQ. There are 15 residues in the CDR3. In nucleotides, the CDR3 is TGCGCCAGCAGCACCGGGACAGGGGAAGTCCCTGAAGCTTTCTTT. Translation gives CASSTGTGEVPEAFF.